The entry that follows covers one T cell receptor (beta chain) sequence. The antigen remains undetermined. All patients relapsed after autologous stem cell transplantation, and brentuximab vedotin exposure varied. Patients' outcomes at their best amounted to complete response, partial response or progressive disease. This sample was taken from a study of PD-1 blockade in classical Hodgkin lymphoma. Broader study findings: A significant rise in TCR diversity was seen by C4D1 for CD4+ cells but not for CD8+ cells. Complete responders started with a diversity level that resembled newly diagnosed patients at baseline. Some patients began nivolumab under 1 year after ASCT. These patients were excluded from later analyses.

V lost 0 bases and J lost 8, with 16 bases in between. There are 15 residues in the CDR3. In germline, CDR1 is LNHNV, CDR2 YYDKDF (reference sequence). Data came from immunoSEQ multiplex PCR; TCRdb stores just in-frame clones and leaves some out. The sample lists tens of thousands of clones, 75% to 85% occurring once. This sample comprised peripheral blood mononuclear cells (PBMCs), obtained at baseline. V is TRBV15 and J is TRBJ1-2; D not certain. This sequence was found in a human donor with classical Hodgkin lymphoma. As DNA, the CDR3 is TGTGCCACCAGCAGAGATGGGGTCGGTATCTCCGGCTACACCTTC. Its protein is CATSRDGVGISGYTF.